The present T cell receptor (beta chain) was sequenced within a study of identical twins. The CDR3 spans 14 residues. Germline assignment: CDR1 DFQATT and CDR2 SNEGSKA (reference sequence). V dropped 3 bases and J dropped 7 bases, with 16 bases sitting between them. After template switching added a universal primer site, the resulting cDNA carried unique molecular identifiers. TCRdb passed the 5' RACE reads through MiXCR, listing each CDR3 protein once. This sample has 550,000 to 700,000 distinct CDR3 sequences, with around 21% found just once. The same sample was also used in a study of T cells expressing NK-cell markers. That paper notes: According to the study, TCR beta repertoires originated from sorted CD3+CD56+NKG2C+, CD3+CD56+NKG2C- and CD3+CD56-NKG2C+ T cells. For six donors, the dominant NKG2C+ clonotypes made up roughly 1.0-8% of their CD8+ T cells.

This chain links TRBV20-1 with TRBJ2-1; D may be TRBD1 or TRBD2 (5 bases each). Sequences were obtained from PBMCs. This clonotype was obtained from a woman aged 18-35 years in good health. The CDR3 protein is CSARGTTFANEQFF. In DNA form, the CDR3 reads TGCAGTGCTAGGGGGACGACATTTGCAAATGAGCAGTTCTTC.